The T cell receptor beta chain described here comes from a study of blood T cell repertoires in COVID-19. The method was immunoSEQ multiplex PCR; TCRdb's version includes in-frame clones alone and lacks a portion of them. The table lists around 500,000 clones, approximately 90% of them singletons. V gave up 0 bases and J gave up 7 bases, with 7 bases separating them. The CDR3 runs 13 residues. In germline, CDR1 is SGHDN, CDR2 FVKESK. Clinical history as reported by participants underpinned cohort assignment. The recovered donors of Cohort 3 showed two negative PCRs, clearance, or symptom resolution. The sequencing sample was made of PBMCs or T cells enriched from blood (not recorded which). The source of this sequence is a woman aged 40 to 50 who had recovered from COVID-19. The chain carries TRBV14 and TRBJ1-5; no reliable D call. The CDR3, as DNA: TGTGCCAGCAGCCAAGATTGGAGGCAGCCCCAGCATTTT. This gives the protein CASSQDWRQPQHF.